Sequencing of this TCR beta chain was carried out in a study of a mutant IDH1 vaccine in newly diagnosed glioma. The overall study: The first vaccination came 4-6 weeks after radiotherapy alone, or with temozolomide cycles.

Turning to this clone: What it recognizes is unknown.

This sample's time point: week 11, during vaccination. Topical imiquimod accompanied each vaccine dose, which consisted of 300 ug of mutant IDH1 20-mer peptide. This CDR3 has 18 residues. Sequencing used immunoSEQ multiplex PCR; TCRdb keeps in-frame clones, though not all of them. The table includes about 62,000 clones, about nine tenths detected once. The chain carries TRBV21-1 and TRBJ1-1; the listed D gene, TRBD1, was not tested against the DNA. TRBV21-1 is assigned pseudogene status. The receptor comes from a man in his forties or fifties with glioma. This specimen consisted of PBMCs, obtained from a glioma patient whose treatment included an IDH1 peptide vaccine. For the CDR3, the DNA is TGTGCCAGCAGCAAACCGACGGGACAAGTTTGGGGAGAGACTGAAGCTTTCTTT. The encoded protein is CASSKPTGQVWGETEAFF.